These 9 T cell receptor beta chains share one sample of origin, sequenced in a study of T cell repertoires in cytomegalovirus infection. Each CDR3 protein gets one entry after TCRdb re-called the reads with MiXCR. The table has 350,000 to 500,000 distinct CDR3 sequences, approximately 32% seen once; the top ten hold roughly 13%. Sequencing input: PBMCs. These receptors all come from a human donor in good health (CMV status not recorded). Some clones in this sample may be carry-over from other donors' samples.

This clonotype was seen at least ten times. The chain employs TRBV11-2 and TRBJ2-1, with D maybe TRBD2 (6 bases). The CDR3 is 14 amino acids. Trimming removed 4 bases at V and 1 base at J, with 8 bases between. Germline V lookup: CDR1 SGHAT, CDR2 FQNNGV. This CDR3 reads CASSSSGSYNEQFF. Here the CDR3 DNA reads TGTGCCAGCAGCTCAAGCGGGTCCTACAATGAGCAGTTCTTC.

In this sample, this clonotype turned up once. Given a much more abundant clone one base away, this may be a read error. It is likely a read error, because the conserved phenylalanine at the end of the CDR3 is missing. The chain employs TRBV7-2 and TRBJ1-2; D call uncertain. The length of the CDR3 is 12 residues. Between the trimmed V and J ends, which lost 7 bases and 0 bases, there was a span of 6 bases. CDR1 is SGHTA, CDR2 FQGNSA, per germline. The DNA of the CDR3 is TGTGCCAGCAAGAAGGCTAACTATGGCTACACCTTA. This gives the protein CASKKANYGYTL.

This clonotype was detected once. The genes are TRBV14 and TRBJ1-5; D is undetermined. The CDR3 is made up of 13 amino acids. Germline CDR1 and CDR2: SGHDN and FVKESK. Between the trimmed V and J ends, which lost 1 base and 5 bases, there was a span of 6 bases. CDR3 sequence: CASSQGVDQPQHF. The CDR3 coding sequence is TGTGCCAGCAGCCAAGGGGTAGATCAGCCCCAGCATTTT. Variable domain in full (rest from reference TRBV14 and TRBJ1-5): EAGVTQFPSHSVIEKGQTVTLRCDPISGHDNLYWYRRVMGKEIKFLLHFVKESKQDESGMPNNRFLAERTGGTYSTLKVQPAELEDSGVYFCASSQGVDQPQHFGDGTRLSIL.

In its sample, this clonotype was seen many times. The CDR3 here is CASSLGSSTETQYF. CDR3 DNA: TGTGCCAGCAGCTTAGGGTCCTCCACCGAGACCCAGTACTTC. The chain combines TRBV7-2 with TRBJ2-5; D is ambiguous. Germline V gene sequence: CDR1 SGHTA, CDR2 FQGNSA. V lost 1 base and J 5 bases, leaving 11 bases between the germline ends. CDR3 size: 14 residues.

This clonotype was counted between two and nine times. The chain carries TRBV7-9 and TRBJ1-1, with 7 bases aligning to TRBD1. V dropped 5 bases and J dropped 4; count of bases not matched to a gene: 4. The CDR3 extends over 13 amino acids. CDR1 and CDR2 (germline): SEHNR, FQNEAQ (reference sequence). The CDR3 DNA follows: TGTGCCAGCAGCATAGGGACAGCCACTGAAGCTTTCTTT. Translation gives CASSIGTATEAFF.

V is TRBV6-2 or TRBV6-3 and J is TRBJ2-1; D is ambiguous. This CDR3 is 15 amino acids long. Deletions cut 7 bases from V and 3 bases from J, with 16 bases between. Germline values: CDR1 MNHEY, CDR2 SVGEGT. CDR3 region: CASNRWASYYNEQFF. DNA for the CDR3: TGTGCCAGCAATCGGTGGGCGAGCTACTACAATGAGCAGTTCTTC.

This clonotype was detected only a few times. This rearrangement joins TRBV7-6 to TRBJ2-1; D not resolved. The V gene lost 5 bases and the J gene lost 6 bases, with 11 bases spanning the gap. Per the germline V gene, CDR1 is SGHVS and CDR2 is FNYEAQ. This CDR3 has 13 amino acids. CDR3 loop: CASSLPPSNEQFF. The DNA for the CDR3 is TGTGCCAGCAGCCTCCCCCCGAGCAATGAGCAGTTCTTC.

This clonotype came up many times. The chain links TRBV28 to TRBJ2-1, with a tentative D call TRBD1 (5 bases). The V and J ends lost 5 bases and 3 bases respectively, with 17 bases between them. CDR3 length equals 16 residues. Germline CDR1 MDHEN, CDR2 SYDVKM. CDR3 in amino acids: CASSRSVRVGYNEQFF. The CDR3, as DNA: TGTGCCAGCAGTCGATCGGTCAGGGTTGGCTACAATGAGCAGTTCTTC.

This clonotype has a count of ten or more. The chain couples TRBV12-3 or TRBV12-4 to TRBJ1-2, with D unclear. V lost 6 bases and J 3 bases, leaving 14 bases between the germline ends. CDR3 size: 14 residues. CDR3 coding DNA: TGTGCCAGCAGCCCCGGGGAGTCTTACTATGGCTACACCTTC. Translation: CASSPGESYYGYTF.